A single sample gave rise to the 30 T cell receptor beta chains below, sequenced in a study of prognosis after radiotherapy for stage I lung cancer. It was by two-round multiplex PCR that TCR beta CDR3 was amplified from genomic DNA. First-round PCR, the initial amplification, used primers specific to each TRBV and TRBJ gene. TCRdb used MiXCR to reprocess the multiplex PCR reads, holding one entry per CDR3 protein. This sample carries 59,000 or so distinct CDR3 sequences, 26% of them seen once, and the ten largest clones take approximately 8.3%. This specimen was PBMCs, taken before or after stereotactic body radiation therapy (not recorded which). The receptors come from a donor aged 50 or older with non-small cell lung cancer.

This clonotype was detected many times. This sequence joins TRBV28 and TRBJ1-5, with D perhaps matching TRBD1 (6 bases). This CDR3 region has 14 residues. Germline CDR1 MDHEN, CDR2 SYDVKM. V shed 9 bases and J shed 8 bases, with 20 bases lying between them. CDR3 region: CASRGNGGRKPQHF. The CDR3 DNA reads TGTGCCAGTCGGGGTAATGGGGGCCGAAAGCCCCAGCATTTT.

This clonotype has a count of ten or more. The CDR3 reads CASSLVGDSNQPQHF. In DNA, the CDR3 is TGTGCCAGCAGCTTAGTGGGGGATAGCAATCAGCCCCAGCATTTT. The V call is TRBV11-2, the J call TRBJ1-5, with a weak D call TRBD1 (5 bases). CDR1 SGHAT and CDR2 FQNNGV come from the germline V gene. The CDR3 has 15 residues. Trimming took 1 base from V and 0 from J, leaving 7 bases between them.

This clonotype was observed many times. The genes are TRBV19 and TRBJ1-1; D is unclear. This CDR3 is built from 16 residues. The germline V gene has CDR1 LNHDA and CDR2 SQIVND (reference sequence). V was trimmed by 3 bases and J by 0 bases, leaving 14 bases between them. The CDR3 nucleotides are TGTGCCAGTAGTATTCAAGCCCGAAGGGTGAACACTGAAGCTTTCTTT. Amino acids: CASSIQARRVNTEAFF.

This sequence joins TRBV6-1 and TRBJ1-6, with 9 bases aligning to TRBD1. Germline trimming cut 5 bases from V and 9 bases from J; bases unmatched to any gene: 11. CDR1 and CDR2 from the germline V gene are MNHNS and SASEGT. The CDR3 is made up of 16 amino acids. CDR3 DNA sequence: TGTGCCAGCAGTCCACCGGGACAGGGAAGTGGTTCACCCCTCCACTTT. Translated, it gives CASSPPGQGSGSPLHF.

The chain uses TRBV6-2 or TRBV6-3 and TRBJ1-2; TRBD1 matches 7 bases. The CDR3 extends over 15 amino acids. Germline assignment: CDR1 MNHEY and CDR2 SVGEGT. V lost 8 bases to trimming and J lost 1 base; unmatched junction nucleotides: 10. The CDR3 DNA reads TGTGCCAGCGGGGTACAGGGGTCTCTTAACTATGGCTACACCTTC. Residues: CASGVQGSLNYGYTF.

Points on this clonotype: A read error is the likely source, as a far larger clone sits one nucleotide away. The V call is TRBV6-2 or TRBV6-3, the J call TRBJ1-5; 7 positions match TRBD1. V lost 8 bases, J lost 2 bases, and 6 bases stayed unmatched. The CDR3 consists of 14 residues. Germline values: CDR1 MNHEY, CDR2 SVGEGT. This CDR3 is CASEGGAGNQPQHF. Written as DNA, the CDR3 is TGTGCCAGCGAAGGGGGCGCTGGCAATCAGCCCCAGCATTTT.

This clonotype came up many times. The genes are TRBV15 and TRBJ2-5; D gene uncertain. The V end lost 1 base, the J end lost 5 bases, and 8 bases lay between the germline ends. Germline values: CDR1 LNHNV, CDR2 YYDKDF (reference sequence). This CDR3 has 13 amino acids. This CDR3 is CATSRAPGETQYF. CDR3 in DNA: TGTGCCACCAGCAGAGCCCCCGGGGAGACCCAGTACTTC.

This clonotype was seen at least ten times. The V gene is TRBV7-9, the J gene TRBJ2-1; 10 bases agree with TRBD2. Per the germline V gene, CDR1 is SEHNR and CDR2 is FQNEAQ (reference sequence). V lost 5 bases and J lost 9; bases outside the gene matches: 1. CDR3 length: 12 residues. CDR3 DNA sequence: TGTGCCAGCAGCCGGACTAGCGGTGAGCAGTTCTTC. This encodes CASSRTSGEQFF.

V gene TRBV5-1 combines with J gene TRBJ2-5; possibly TRBD1 for D (6 bases). CDR1 and CDR2 from the germline V gene are SGHRS and YFSETQ. The V and J ends lost 2 bases and 3 bases respectively, with 11 bases between them. CDR3 length: 14 amino acids. CDR3 DNA: TGCGCCAGCAGCTTCTCCCACAGGGAAGAGACCCAGTACTTC. Protein product: CASSFSHREETQYF.

This clonotype was detected many times. This chain connects TRBV19 to TRBJ2-7; D not resolved. V lost 5 bases, J lost 2 bases, and 10 bases lay in between. The CDR3 loop spans 13 amino acids. CDR1 is LNHDA and CDR2 is SQIVND in the germline V gene (reference sequence). DNA of the CDR3: TGTGCCAGTAGTGTGCAGTCAACCTACGAGCAGTACTTC. Translated, it gives CASSVQSTYEQYF.

The table lists this clonotype with many counts. This chain connects TRBV3-1 to TRBJ1-6; D remains ambiguous. V lost 0 bases and J 7 bases, leaving 10 bases between the germline ends. Germline V lookup: CDR1 LGHDT, CDR2 YNNKEL (reference sequence). CDR3 length: 15 residues. CDR3 DNA: TGTGCCAGCAGCCAAGATTCACCCAAGAATTCACCCCTCCACTTT. Protein sequence: CASSQDSPKNSPLHF.

This clonotype appeared many times. CDR3: CASRYTGRGDTQYF. In DNA form, the CDR3 reads TGTGCCAGCAGGTATACAGGGAGGGGAGATACGCAGTATTTT. The V call is TRBV12-3 or TRBV12-4, the J call TRBJ2-3; perhaps TRBD2 as D (7 bases). The CDR3 sequence is 14 residues long. V was clipped by 6 bases and J by 5 bases, with 15 bases between them.

This clonotype was recorded at least ten times. This chain uses TRBV5-1 with TRBJ2-2; TRBD2 is a possible D gene (6 bases). Germline V gene sequence: CDR1 SGHRS, CDR2 YFSETQ. Trimming stripped 5 bases from V and 2 bases from J, with 10 bases between. The CDR3 sequence is 14 residues long. CDR3 residues: CASRTSDNTGELFF. In DNA, the CDR3 is TGCGCCAGCAGGACTAGTGATAACACCGGGGAGCTGTTTTTT.

For this clonotype: With a much larger clone just one base away, this may be a read error. This rearrangement joins TRBV9 to TRBJ2-5, with D perhaps matching TRBD1 or TRBD2 (5 bases each). V was shortened by 5 bases and J by 1 base, with 15 bases between the two germline ends. Germline CDR1 and CDR2: SGDLS and YYNGEE. This CDR3 has 15 residues. The CDR3, as DNA: TGTGCCAGCAGTATAGCGTGGGGCTCCCAAGAGACCCAGTACTTC. This translates into CASSIAWGSQETQYF.

With respect to this clonotype: Given a far larger clone just one base away, this is likely a sequencing read error. The rearrangement links TRBV6-9 to TRBJ1-1, with D tentatively TRBD1 (5 bases). Germline V gives CDR1 MNHGY, CDR2 SVAAGI. The CDR3 totals 14 residues. In DNA form, the CDR3 reads TGTGCCAGCAGTTCTCCTGGGGCGAACACTGAAGATTTCTTT. Its translation is CASSSPGANTEDFF.

Ten or more counts support this clonotype. The gene calls are TRBV6-1 and TRBJ1-3; D uncertain. Germline V gives CDR1 MNHNS, CDR2 SASEGT. This CDR3 has 13 amino acids. V lost 0 bases, J lost 4 bases, and 4 bases lay in between. The CDR3 protein is CASSEARGNTIYF. The CDR3 DNA sequence: TGTGCCAGCAGTGAAGCACGGGGAAACACCATATATTTT.

This clonotype was detected ten times or more. This chain connects TRBV19 to TRBJ1-1, with D uncertain. V was cut by 6 bases and J by 2 bases, with 10 bases left in between. Per germline, CDR1 LNHDA and CDR2 SQIVND (reference sequence). This CDR3 region has 13 residues. CDR3 sequence reads: CASSRVPNTEAFF. CDR3 in DNA: TGTGCCAGTAGCCGAGTCCCAAACACTGAAGCTTTCTTT.

This clonotype was found many times. This chain uses TRBV6-5 with TRBJ1-5, with D hard to call. CDR3 length: 15 amino acids. V gave up 0 bases and J gave up 5 bases, with 11 bases separating them. The germline gives CDR1 MNHEY, CDR2 SVGAGI. As DNA, the CDR3 is TGTGCCAGCAGTTACTCGAGAACAAACGATCAGCCCCAGCATTTT. Protein: CASSYSRTNDQPQHF.

The table lists this clonotype with many counts. The CDR3 reads CASSSQGKAEAFF. The CDR3, as DNA: TGTGCCAGCAGTTCACAGGGGAAAGCTGAAGCTTTCTTT. The chain recombines TRBV6-5 with TRBJ1-1; 7 nucleotides agree with TRBD1. The CDR3 has 13 residues. Losses at the gene ends were 4 bases for V and 6 bases for J; bases not matched to a gene: 5. The germline V gene has CDR1 MNHEY and CDR2 SVGAGI.

About this clonotype itself: A much bigger clone sits one base away, suggesting this may be a read error. The chain is built from TRBV19 and TRBJ2-7, with TRBD2 as a possible D gene (5 bases). From germline, CDR1 is LNHDA and CDR2 SQIVND (reference sequence). V gave up 3 bases and J gave up 11 bases, with 17 bases separating them. CDR3 length: 13 residues. CDR3 sequence (DNA): TGTGCCAGTAGTATGGTCTCGAACTACGGGAAGTACTTC. Its protein product is CASSMVSNYGKYF.

Ten or more counts support this clonotype. V and J are TRBV5-1 and TRBJ1-4; D remains unclear. Germline V CDR1 and CDR2: SGHRS, YFSETQ. V lost 3 bases, J lost 8 bases, and 17 bases lay in between. This CDR3 region has 15 residues. CDR3 in DNA: TGCGCCAGCAGCTCTGCGGGTGGTCTAGGGGAAAAACTGTTTTTT. Amino acids: CASSSAGGLGEKLFF.

At least ten counts were recorded for this clonotype. The rearrangement joins TRBV28 to TRBJ1-2; a weak D match, TRBD1 (5 bases). V lost 3 bases to trimming and J lost 1 base, with 9 bases between them. The length of the CDR3 is 14 residues. Germline-derived CDR1 and CDR2 are MDHEN and SYDVKM. The CDR3 protein is CASSLSTVNYGYTF. The CDR3 DNA reads as TGTGCCAGCAGTTTGTCGACAGTTAACTATGGCTACACCTTC.

This clonotype has a handful of counts. The V gene is TRBV18, the J gene TRBJ2-3, with 9 bases matching TRBD1. CDR3 length: 15 amino acids. V gave up 7 bases and J gave up 2 bases; unmatched junction bases: 7. CDR1 and CDR2 from the germline V gene are KGHSH and LQKENI. For the CDR3, the DNA is TGTGCCAGCTTTCCCGGGACAGGGCACACAGATACGCAGTATTTT. Its protein is CASFPGTGHTDTQYF.

The rearrangement joins TRBV6-4 to TRBJ2-1, with D possibly matching TRBD1 (5 bases). Germline V CDR1 and CDR2: MRHNA, SNTAGT. Trimming removed 5 bases at V and 6 bases at J, with 14 bases between. The CDR3 consists of 14 residues. DNA of the CDR3: TGTGCCAGCAGTCCGGCACAGGTCCCCAATGAGCAGTTCTTC. It codes for CASSPAQVPNEQFF.

This clonotype was found many times. The chain links TRBV4-2 to TRBJ2-7, with D possibly matching TRBD2 (5 bases). The CDR3 spans 15 residues. Trimming left V 4 bases short and J 3 bases short, with 16 bases between. Germline-derived CDR1 and CDR2 are LGHNA and YNFKEQ. CDR3: CASSLGLSQSYEQYF. CDR3 DNA: TGTGCCAGCAGCCTAGGACTGAGTCAGAGCTACGAGCAGTACTTC.

This clonotype was picked up many times. This rearrangement joins TRBV11-2 to TRBJ1-2; a weak D match, TRBD1 (6 bases). In germline, CDR1 is SGHAT, CDR2 FQNNGV. V was pared by 2 bases and J by 5 bases, with 12 bases between. The CDR3 has 14 amino acids. CDR3 coding DNA: TGTGCCAGCAGCTTATACAGGGAGGGATATGGCTACACCTTC. This sequence encodes CASSLYREGYGYTF.

This clonotype was recorded many times. The chain is built from TRBV2 and TRBJ1-1; the D is unclear. There are 13 residues in the CDR3. In germline, CDR1 is SNHLY, CDR2 FYNNEI. V shed 7 bases and J shed 4 bases, with 13 bases lying between them. CDR3 residues: CASNRGGITEAFF. CDR3 nucleotides: TGTGCCAGCAATCGGGGAGGGATCACTGAAGCTTTCTTT. Based on the CDR3 plus reference TRBV2 and TRBJ1-1, the full variable domain is EPEVTQTPSHQVTQMGQEVILRCVPISNHLYFYWYRQILGQKVEFLVSFYNNEISEKSEIFDDQFSVERPDGSNFTLKIRSTKLEDSAMYFCASNRGGITEAFFGQGTRLTVV.

As for this clonotype: Germline and junction disagree at one end, which may indicate a read error. This chain connects TRBV12-5 to TRBJ2-2, with a tentative D call TRBD1 (6 bases). The CDR3 has 13 residues. Germline V gene data show CDR1 as LGHNT and CDR2 as FRNRAP. The CDR3 DNA is TGTGCTAGTGGTTTGCAGGGGTCCGTGGAGCTGCTTTTT. Its protein is CASGLQGSVELLF.

There are many counts of this clonotype. V usage is TRBV20-1 and J usage is TRBJ2-3, with D unresolved. V was pared by 0 bases and J by 0 bases, with 4 bases between. Germline CDR1 and CDR2: DFQATT and SNEGSKA (reference sequence). CDR3 length equals 13 residues. CDR3 bases: TGCAGTGCTAGAGATCGGAGCACAGATACGCAGTATTTT. Residues: CSARDRSTDTQYF.

This clonotype occurred many times. V usage is TRBV6-1 and J usage is TRBJ1-2; D might be TRBD1 (6 bases). V lost 6 bases, J lost 4 bases, and 21 bases lay in between. The CDR3 extends over 16 amino acids. Germline V CDR1 and CDR2: MNHNS, SASEGT. The CDR3 protein is CASSLSASGQFYGYTF. The CDR3 DNA follows: TGTGCCAGCAGCCTCAGTGCCTCTGGACAGTTCTATGGCTACACCTTC.